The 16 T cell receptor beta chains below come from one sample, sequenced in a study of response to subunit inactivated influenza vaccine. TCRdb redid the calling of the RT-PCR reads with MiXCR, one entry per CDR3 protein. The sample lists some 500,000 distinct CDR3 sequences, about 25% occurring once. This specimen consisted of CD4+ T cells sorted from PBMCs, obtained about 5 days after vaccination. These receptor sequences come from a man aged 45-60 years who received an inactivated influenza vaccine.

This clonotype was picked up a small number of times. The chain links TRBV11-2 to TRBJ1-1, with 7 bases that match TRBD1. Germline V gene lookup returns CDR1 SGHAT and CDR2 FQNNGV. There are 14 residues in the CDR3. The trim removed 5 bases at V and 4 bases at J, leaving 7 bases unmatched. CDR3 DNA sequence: TGTGCCAGCAGCGCAGACAGGGACGGCACTGAAGCTTTCTTT. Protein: CASSADRDGTEAFF.

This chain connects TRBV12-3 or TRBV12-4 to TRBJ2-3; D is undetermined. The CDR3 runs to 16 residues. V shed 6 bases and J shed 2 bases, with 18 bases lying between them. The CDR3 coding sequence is TGTGCCAGCAGGCACGAGTTGGGTCGGACCACAGATACGCAGTATTTT. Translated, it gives CASRHELGRTTDTQYF.

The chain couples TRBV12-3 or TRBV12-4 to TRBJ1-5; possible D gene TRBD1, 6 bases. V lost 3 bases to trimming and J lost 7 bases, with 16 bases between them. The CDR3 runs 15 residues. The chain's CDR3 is CASSFGTMDRQPQHF. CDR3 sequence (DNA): TGTGCCAGCAGTTTTGGGACAATGGATCGACAGCCCCAGCATTTT.

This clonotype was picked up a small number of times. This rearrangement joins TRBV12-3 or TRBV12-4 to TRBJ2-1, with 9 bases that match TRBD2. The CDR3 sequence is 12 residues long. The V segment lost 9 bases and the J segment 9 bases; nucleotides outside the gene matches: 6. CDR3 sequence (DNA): TGTGCCAGTAAAGGACTAGCGCCTGAGCAGTTCTTC. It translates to CASKGLAPEQFF.

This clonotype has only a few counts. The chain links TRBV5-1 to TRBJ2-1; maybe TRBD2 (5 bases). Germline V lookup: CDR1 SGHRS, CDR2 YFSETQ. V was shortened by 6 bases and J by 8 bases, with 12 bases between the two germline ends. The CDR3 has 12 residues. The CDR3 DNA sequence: TGCGCCAGCACGAATGCGGGCGATGAGCAGTTCTTC. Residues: CASTNAGDEQFF.

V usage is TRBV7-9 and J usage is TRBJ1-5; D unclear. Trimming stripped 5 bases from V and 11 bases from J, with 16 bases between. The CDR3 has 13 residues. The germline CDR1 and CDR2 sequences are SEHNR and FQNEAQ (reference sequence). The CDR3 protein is CASSPTGKSAQHF. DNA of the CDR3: TGTGCCAGCAGCCCTACGGGCAAAAGCGCCCAGCATTTT.

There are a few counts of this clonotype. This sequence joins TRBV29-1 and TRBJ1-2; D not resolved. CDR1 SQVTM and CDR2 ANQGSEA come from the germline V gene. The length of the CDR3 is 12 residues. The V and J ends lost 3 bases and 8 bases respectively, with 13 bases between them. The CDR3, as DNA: TGCAGCGTTGAGAGGGTCCGGGTCGGCTACACCTTC. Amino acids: CSVERVRVGYTF.

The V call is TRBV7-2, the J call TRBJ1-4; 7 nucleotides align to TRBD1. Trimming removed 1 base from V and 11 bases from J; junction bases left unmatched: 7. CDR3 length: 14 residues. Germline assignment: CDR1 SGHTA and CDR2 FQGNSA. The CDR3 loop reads CASSLEPRRGKLFF. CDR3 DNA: TGTGCCAGCAGCTTAGAGCCCCGCAGGGGGAAACTGTTTTTT.

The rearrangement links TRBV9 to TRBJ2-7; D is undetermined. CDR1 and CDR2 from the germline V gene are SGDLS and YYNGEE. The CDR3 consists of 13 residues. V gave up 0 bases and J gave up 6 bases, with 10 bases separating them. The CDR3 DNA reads TGTGCCAGCAGCGTAGAGAGGAGAGGCGAGCAGTACTTC. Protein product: CASSVERRGEQYF. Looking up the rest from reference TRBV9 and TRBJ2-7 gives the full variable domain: DSGVTQTPKHLITATGQRVTLRCSPRSGDLSVYWYQQSLDQGLQFLIQYYNGEERAKGNILERFSAQQFPDLHSELNLSSLELGDSALYFCASSVERRGEQYFGPGTRLTVT.

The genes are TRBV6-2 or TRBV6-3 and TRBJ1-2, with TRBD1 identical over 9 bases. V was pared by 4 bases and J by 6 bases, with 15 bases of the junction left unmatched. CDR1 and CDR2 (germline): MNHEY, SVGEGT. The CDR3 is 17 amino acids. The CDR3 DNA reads TGTGCCAGCAGTTTTGACGGATTCTCAAACAGGGGGCATGGCTACACCTTC. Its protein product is CASSFDGFSNRGHGYTF.

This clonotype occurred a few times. CDR3 bases: TGTGCCAGCAGCTCCACCTCCTTTAGCGGGGCGGGCTTTTCCTACGAGCAGTACTTC. Protein sequence: CASSSTSFSGAGFSYEQYF. This chain links TRBV11-2 with TRBJ2-7; 8 bases line up with TRBD2. The CDR3 loop spans 19 amino acids. The J segment lost 1 base and the V segment lost 4 bases, leaving 18 bases of the junction unmatched. Germline V CDR1 and CDR2: SGHAT, FQNNGV.

In DNA form, the CDR3 reads TGTGCCAGTTCGCTCCAGTATAATTCACCCCTCCACTTT. It specifies CASSLQYNSPLHF. The chain employs TRBV14 and TRBJ1-6; D unresolved. The CDR3 covers 13 residues. From germline, CDR1 is SGHDN and CDR2 FVKESK. The V end was cut by 9 bases, the J end by 4 bases, with 10 bases between.

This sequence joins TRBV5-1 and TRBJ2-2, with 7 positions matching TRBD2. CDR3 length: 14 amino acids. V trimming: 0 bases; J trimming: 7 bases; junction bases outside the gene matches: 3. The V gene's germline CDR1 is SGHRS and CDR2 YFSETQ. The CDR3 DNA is TGCGCCAGCAGCTTGGAGAGGACTAGCGGGGAGCTGTTTTTT. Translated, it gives CASSLERTSGELFF.

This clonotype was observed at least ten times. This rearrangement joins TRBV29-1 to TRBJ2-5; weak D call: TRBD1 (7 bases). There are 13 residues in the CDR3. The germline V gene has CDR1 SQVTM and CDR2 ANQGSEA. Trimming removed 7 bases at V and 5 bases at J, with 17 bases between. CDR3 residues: CSGGQVAGETQYF. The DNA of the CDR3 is TGCAGCGGCGGACAGGTCGCGGGGGAGACCCAGTACTTC.

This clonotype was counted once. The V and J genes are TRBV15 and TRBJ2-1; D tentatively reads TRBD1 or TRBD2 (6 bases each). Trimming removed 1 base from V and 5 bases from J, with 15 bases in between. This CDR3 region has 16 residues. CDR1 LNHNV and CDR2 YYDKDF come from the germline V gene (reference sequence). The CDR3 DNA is TGTGCCACCAGCAGAGGGGGGCGGGAACTTCACAATGAGCAGTTCTTC. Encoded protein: CATSRGGRELHNEQFF.

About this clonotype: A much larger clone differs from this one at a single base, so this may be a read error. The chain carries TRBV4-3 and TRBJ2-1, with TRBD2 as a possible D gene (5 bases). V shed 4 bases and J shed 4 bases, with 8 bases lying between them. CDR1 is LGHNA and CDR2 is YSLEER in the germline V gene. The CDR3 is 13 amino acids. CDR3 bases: TGCGCCAGCAGCCCCGGGGAATACAATGAGCAGTTCTTC. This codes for CASSPGEYNEQFF.